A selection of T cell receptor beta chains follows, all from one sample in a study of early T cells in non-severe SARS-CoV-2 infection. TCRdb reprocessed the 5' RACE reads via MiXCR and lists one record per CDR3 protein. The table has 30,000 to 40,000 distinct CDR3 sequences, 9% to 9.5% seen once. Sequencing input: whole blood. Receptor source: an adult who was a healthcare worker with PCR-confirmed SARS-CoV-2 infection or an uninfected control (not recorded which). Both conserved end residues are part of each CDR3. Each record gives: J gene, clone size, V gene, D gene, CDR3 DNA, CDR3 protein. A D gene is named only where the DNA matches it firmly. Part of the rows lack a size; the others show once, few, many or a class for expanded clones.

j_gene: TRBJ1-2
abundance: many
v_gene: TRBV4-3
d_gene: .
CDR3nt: TGCGCCAGCAGCCAAGGGTTAGTGACCTATGGCTACACCTTC
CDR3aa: CASSQGLVTYGYTF

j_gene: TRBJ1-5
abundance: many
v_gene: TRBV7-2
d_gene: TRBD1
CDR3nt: TGTGCCAGCAGCTTAAGGGGACAGGGGGCCGGTGGCAATCAGCCCCAGCATTTT
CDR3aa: CASSLRGQGAGGNQPQHF

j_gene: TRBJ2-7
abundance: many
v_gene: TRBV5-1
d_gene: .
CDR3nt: TGCGCCAGCAGAAGGGACTCAAATCTTCCCTACGAGCAGTACTTC
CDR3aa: CASRRDSNLPYEQYF

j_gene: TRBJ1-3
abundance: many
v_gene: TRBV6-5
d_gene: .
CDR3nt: TGTGCCAGCAGTACGGTGGCCCCCGGAAACACCATATATTTT
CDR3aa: CASSTVAPGNTIYF

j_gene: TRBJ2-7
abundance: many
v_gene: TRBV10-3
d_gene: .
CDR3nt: TGTGCCATCCGGGATAGTTTGCGGCACGAGCAGTACTTC
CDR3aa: CAIRDSLRHEQYF

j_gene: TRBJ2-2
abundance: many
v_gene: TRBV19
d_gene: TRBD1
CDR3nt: TGTGCCAGTAGCCGAGGGACAGACCCGAACCTGTACACCGGGGAGCTGTTTTTT
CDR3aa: CASSRGTDPNLYTGELFF

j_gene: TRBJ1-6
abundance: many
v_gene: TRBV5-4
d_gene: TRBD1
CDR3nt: TGTGCCAGCAGCCTCCCGGGACAGGGGAATTCACCCCTCCACTTT
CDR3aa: CASSLPGQGNSPLHF

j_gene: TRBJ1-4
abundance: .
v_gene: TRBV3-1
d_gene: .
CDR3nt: TGTGCCAGCAGCCAAGCAGGGTATGAAAAACTGTTTTTT
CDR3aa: CASSQAGYEKLFF

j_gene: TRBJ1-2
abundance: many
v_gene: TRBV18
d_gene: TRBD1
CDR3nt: TGTGCCAGCACCGGGACAGGGGGCGTGAACGGTCTCAGCTATGGCTACACCTTC
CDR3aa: CASTGTGGVNGLSYGYTF

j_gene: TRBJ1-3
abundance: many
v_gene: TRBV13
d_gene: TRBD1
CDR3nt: TGTGCCAGCAGCGAAACAGGGGGGTCTGGAAACACCATATATTTT
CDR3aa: CASSETGGSGNTIYF

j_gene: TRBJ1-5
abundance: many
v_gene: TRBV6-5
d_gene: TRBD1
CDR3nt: TGTGCCAGCAGCCGCATGACAGGGGGAGGCAATCAGCCCCAGCATTTT
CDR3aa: CASSRMTGGGNQPQHF

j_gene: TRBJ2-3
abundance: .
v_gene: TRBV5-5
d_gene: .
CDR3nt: TGTGCCAGCAGCCTCCGATTCGGGGGTCAAGATACGCAGTATTTT
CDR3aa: CASSLRFGGQDTQYF

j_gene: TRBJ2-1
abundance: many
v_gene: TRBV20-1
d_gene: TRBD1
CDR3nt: TGCAGTGCTCATCCCTCCTCCGGGACAGGGATGTACAATGAGCAGTTCTTC
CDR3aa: CSAHPSSGTGMYNEQFF

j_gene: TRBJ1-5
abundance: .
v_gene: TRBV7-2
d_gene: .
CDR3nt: TGTGCCAGCAGCTCCGGGGGACGCCAGAATCAGCCCCAGCATTTT
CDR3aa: CASSSGGRQNQPQHF

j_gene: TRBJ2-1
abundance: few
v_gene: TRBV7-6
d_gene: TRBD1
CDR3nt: TGTGCCAGCAGCTTAGCACCAACAGGGGGCTACAATGAGCAGTTCTTC
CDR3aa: CASSLAPTGGYNEQFF